The clone carrying this T cell receptor beta chain showed up many times. The antigen is not known. Molecular barcoded adaptors covering alpha/delta and beta/gamma chains were used on about 390 ng RNA. TCRdb reprocessed the reads via MiXCR and lists one record per CDR3 protein. The data contain 130,000 or so distinct CDR3 sequences, less than 15% of them singletons. Per germline, CDR1 SGHTA and CDR2 FQGNSA. The CDR3 covers 14 residues. V was shortened by 6 bases and J by 0 bases, with 11 bases between the two germline ends. These data originate in a study of read filtering for tumor transcriptome and immune sequencing. Study overall: Per sample, TCR-region reads ranged about 4 to 11 million by IR-seq, about 80 to 1,400 by RNA-seq.

Bone marrow was sampled from every patient at the time of active disease. Study conclusions and caveats: IR-seq and RNA-seq agreed better without single-read clonotypes. Compared with RNA-seq, IR-seq gave much higher clonotype depth and reliability.

The sequencing input was a population of CD138-negative cells sorted from bone marrow. This sequence joins TRBV7-2 and TRBJ2-5; possibly TRBD1 for D (5 bases). The source of this sequence is a donor aged 40 or older with multiple myeloma. CDR3 nucleotide sequence: TGTGCCAGCAGAAAAGGGGTGTACCAAGAGACCCAGTACTTC. This gives the protein CASRKGVYQETQYF. The full variable domain, rest sourced from reference TRBV7-2 and TRBJ2-5, is GAGVSQSPSNKVTEKGKDVELRCDPISGHTALYWYRQSLGQGLEFLIYFQGNSAPDKSGLPSDRFSAERTGGSVSTLTIQRTQQEDSAVYLCASRKGVYQETQYFGPGTRLLVL.